The 11 T cell receptor beta chains listed next were all sequenced from one sample in a study of PD-1 blockade in classical Hodgkin lymphoma. Clones were read by immunoSEQ multiplex PCR, and TCRdb kept only the in-frame ones, dropping some. The data show 15,000 to 25,000 clones, with about nine tenths seen just once and 4.5% to 6.5% held by the top ten. Time point in this sample: cycle 4 day 1 (C4D1), after 5 to 7 weeks of nivolumab. Each patient relapsed following autologous stem cell transplantation, and prior brentuximab vedotin exposure differed. Investigators obtained CD8+ T cells from thawed PBMCs by magnetic negative selection. The sequencing used CD8+ T cells from blood, collected before the fourth cycle of nivolumab. These receptors all come from a human donor with classical Hodgkin lymphoma.

The chain employs TRBV27 and TRBJ1-6; no reliable D call. CDR3 length: 14 amino acids. With 3 bases removed from V and 9 bases from J, the gap between germline ends came to 12 bases. Germline CDR1 MNHEY, CDR2 SMNVEV (reference sequence). The CDR3: CASSFVSTGSPLHF. The CDR3 nucleotides are TGTGCCAGCAGTTTCGTCAGTACGGGTTCACCCCTCCACTTT.

The chain employs TRBV7-9 and TRBJ2-3; D may be TRBD1 (5 bases). The germline CDR1 and CDR2 sequences are SEHNR and FQNEAQ (reference sequence). This CDR3 is built from 15 residues. V was pared by 0 bases and J by 3 bases, with 10 bases between. CDR3 loop: CASSLAGRVTDTQYF. In DNA, the CDR3 is TGTGCCAGCAGCTTAGCGGGCAGGGTTACAGATACGCAGTATTTT. The full variable domain, rest sourced from reference TRBV7-9 and TRBJ2-3, is DTGVSQNPRHKITKRGQNVTFRCDPISEHNRLYWYRQTLGQGPEFLTYFQNEAQLEKSRLLSDRFSAERPKGSFSTLEIQRTEQGDSAMYLCASSLAGRVTDTQYFGPGTRLTVL.

V is TRBV4-1 and J is TRBJ2-7, with 9 bases fitting TRBD1. Germline V CDR1 and CDR2: MGHRA, YSYEKL. The CDR3 has 15 residues. V lost 5 bases to trimming and J lost 0 bases; unmatched junction nucleotides: 5. The CDR3 region is CASSVRDRVSYEQYF. The CDR3 nucleotides are TGCGCCAGCAGCGTCCGGGACAGGGTCTCCTACGAGCAGTACTTC.

This chain links TRBV7-9 with TRBJ2-7; D gene uncertain. CDR1 is SEHNR, CDR2 FQNEAQ, per germline (reference sequence). The length of the CDR3 is 12 residues. Trimming left V 6 bases short and J 4 bases short, with 10 bases between. The CDR3 DNA is TGTGCCAGCAGTCAAATAGCTTACGAGCAGTACTTC. Protein product: CASSQIAYEQYF.

The V and J genes are TRBV5-6 and TRBJ2-7; 11 bases are a match to TRBD2. Looked up from germline, CDR1 is SGHDT and CDR2 is YYEEEE. This CDR3 comprises 15 residues. The J segment lost 5 bases and the V segment lost 2 bases, leaving 6 bases of the junction unmatched. CDR3 protein: CASSLGGTSGDEQYF. Written as DNA, the CDR3 is TGTGCCAGCAGCTTAGGTGGGACTAGCGGCGACGAGCAGTACTTC.

The gene calls are TRBV7-2 and TRBJ2-7, with a tentative D call TRBD1 (5 bases). V was clipped by 5 bases and J by 1 base, with 12 bases between them. Per the germline V gene, CDR1 is SGHTA and CDR2 is FQGNSA. The CDR3 length is 14 residues. The chain's CDR3 is CASSERGFSYEQYF. CDR3 nucleotides: TGTGCCAGCAGCGAAAGGGGCTTTTCCTACGAGCAGTACTTC.

V is TRBV5-4 and J is TRBJ1-2, with a weak D call TRBD1 (5 bases). Germline CDR1 reads SGHNT; CDR2 reads YYREEE (reference sequence). The ends were cut back, 4 bases at V and 4 bases at J, with 11 bases in the middle. This CDR3 spans 13 amino acids. DNA for the CDR3: TGTGCCAGCAGCAAGACGACAGTCTATGGCTACACCTTC. Its translation: CASSKTTVYGYTF.

The chain links TRBV27 to TRBJ1-2; D perhaps matches TRBD1 (6 bases). The V gene lost 5 bases and the J gene lost 0 bases, with 10 bases spanning the gap. Germline loops: CDR1 MNHEY, CDR2 SMNVEV (reference sequence). This CDR3 region has 14 residues. DNA of the CDR3: TGTGCCAGCAGTATCTCAGGGGCTAACTATGGCTACACCTTC. This encodes CASSISGANYGYTF.

This clone was picked up one time. V and J are TRBV11-3 and TRBJ2-7, with TRBD2 matching 16 bases. V lost 5 bases to trimming and J lost 2 bases; unmatched junction nucleotides: 12. The length of the CDR3 is 19 residues. CDR1 SGHNT and CDR2 YENEEA come from the germline V gene. Written as DNA, the CDR3 is TGTGCCAGCAGCCCCCCGGAGGGGACTAGCGGGAGGGCGACCTACGAGCAGTACTTC. It encodes CASSPPEGTSGRATYEQYF.

J is TRBJ1-2 and V is TRBV7-8; 8 nucleotides agree with TRBD1. This CDR3 is 16 amino acids long. J gave up 4 bases and V 6 bases, and 13 bases lay outside the gene matches. CDR1 is SGHVS and CDR2 is FQNEAQ in the germline V gene. This CDR3 is CASSRTAGGASYGYTF. Here the CDR3 DNA reads TGTGCCAGCAGTCGAACGGCAGGGGGCGCGAGCTATGGCTACACCTTC.

This clone was detected once. J is TRBJ2-7 and V is TRBV7-6; D remains unclear. Trimming left V 0 bases short and J 6 bases short, with 15 bases between. The CDR3 is 15 residues long. Germline V gene data show CDR1 as SGHVS and CDR2 as FNYEAQ. The CDR3 spells CASSLAREWWGEQYF. CDR3 DNA sequence: TGTGCCAGCAGCTTAGCCAGAGAGTGGTGGGGCGAGCAGTACTTC.